Reported below is one T cell receptor (beta chain). Its antigen is as yet unknown. This specimen belongs to a study of TIL therapy for anti-PD-1-resistant metastatic lung cancer. Study-wide points: Many TIL product clones were absent from baseline tumor, suggesting clonal contraction.

The CDR3 totals 16 residues. Trimming took 1 base from V and 1 from J, leaving 12 bases between them. The germline V gene has CDR1 SEHNR and CDR2 FQNEAQ (reference sequence). The libraries were made with immunoSEQ v3. The assay was immunoSEQ multiplex PCR, and TCRdb's table has in-frame clones only and misses some. The table records approximately 95,000 clones, 50% to 70% of them present only once. Noted time point: pre-treatment sample, taken before nivolumab and TIL therapy. Pleural nodules or supraclavicular lymph nodes made up most of the excised metastases sampled. The sequence derives from a person aged 25 to 85 with non-small cell lung cancer. The sample here was tumor tissue, taken at baseline. The genes are TRBV7-9 and TRBJ2-3, with D tentatively TRBD2 (5 bases). Written as DNA, the CDR3 is TGTGCCAGCAGCTTAGGCCGGGGAAAGGGCACAGATACGCAGTATTTT. Translated: CASSLGRGKGTDTQYF.